This TCR beta chain stems from a study of blood T cell repertoires in COVID-19. Sequencing was performed with immunoSEQ multiplex PCR; in TCRdb, only in-frame clones are kept and a portion is missing. The sample lists 400,000 to 500,000 clones, approximately 88% seen once, with roughly 1.9% in the top ten. The V segment lost 3 bases and the J segment 2 bases; nucleotides outside the gene matches: 6. Germline CDR1 SQVTM, CDR2 ANQGSEA. This CDR3 spans 14 amino acids. Source material: PBMCs or T cells enriched from blood (not recorded which). The source of this sequence is a middle-aged woman who had recovered from COVID-19. The rearrangement uses TRBV29-1 and TRBJ1-1; 7 nucleotides agree with TRBD1. CDR3 residues: CSVDRGRINTEAFF. In DNA form, the CDR3 reads TGCAGCGTTGATAGGGGGCGGATTAACACTGAAGCTTTCTTT.